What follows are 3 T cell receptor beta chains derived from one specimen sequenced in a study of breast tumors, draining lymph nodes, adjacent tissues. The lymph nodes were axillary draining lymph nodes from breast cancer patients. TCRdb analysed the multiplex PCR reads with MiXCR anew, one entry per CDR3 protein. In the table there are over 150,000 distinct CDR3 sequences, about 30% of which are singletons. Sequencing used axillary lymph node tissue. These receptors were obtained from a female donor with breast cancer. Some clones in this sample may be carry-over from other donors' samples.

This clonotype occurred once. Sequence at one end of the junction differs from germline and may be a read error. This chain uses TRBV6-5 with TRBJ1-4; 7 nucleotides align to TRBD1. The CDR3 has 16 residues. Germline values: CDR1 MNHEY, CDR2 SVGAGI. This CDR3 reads CASSPTFRQGYEKLIF. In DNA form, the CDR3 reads TGTGCCAGCAGCCCCACCTTCCGACAGGGATACGAAAAACTGATTTTT.

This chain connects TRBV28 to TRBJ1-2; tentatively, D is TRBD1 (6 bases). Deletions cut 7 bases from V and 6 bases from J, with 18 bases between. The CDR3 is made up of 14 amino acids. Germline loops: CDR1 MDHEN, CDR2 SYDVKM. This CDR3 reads CASTNFGQFHGYTF. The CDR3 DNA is TGTGCCAGCACCAATTTCGGACAGTTTCATGGCTACACCTTC.

This chain's CDR3 is CASRVIRGDSSFPNYNEQFF. DNA of the CDR3: TGTGCCAGCAGGGTTATAAGAGGGGACAGTTCATTTCCGAACTACAATGAGCAGTTCTTC. This chain joins TRBV28 and TRBJ2-1, with 7 positions matching TRBD1. The junction had 23 bases not matched to a gene; V was cut back by 6 bases and J by 3 bases. The CDR3 is 20 amino acids. Germline V lookup: CDR1 MDHEN, CDR2 SYDVKM.